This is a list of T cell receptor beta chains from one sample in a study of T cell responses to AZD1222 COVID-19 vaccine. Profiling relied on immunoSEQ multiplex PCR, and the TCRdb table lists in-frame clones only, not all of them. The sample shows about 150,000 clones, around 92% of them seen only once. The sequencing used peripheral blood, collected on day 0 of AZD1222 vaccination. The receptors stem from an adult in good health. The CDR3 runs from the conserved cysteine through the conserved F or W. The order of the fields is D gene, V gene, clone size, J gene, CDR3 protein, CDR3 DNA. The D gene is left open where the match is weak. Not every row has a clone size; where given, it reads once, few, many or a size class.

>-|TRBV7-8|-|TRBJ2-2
CASSSQPNTGELFF
TGTGCCAGCAGCTCTCAGCCGAACACCGGGGAGCTGTTTTTT
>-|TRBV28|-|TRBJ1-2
CASSLWARGYTF
TGTGCCAGCAGTTTATGGGCCCGAGGCTACACCTTC
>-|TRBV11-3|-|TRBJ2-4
CASSERAKNIQYF
TGTGCCAGCAGCGAGAGAGCCAAAAACATTCAGTACTTC
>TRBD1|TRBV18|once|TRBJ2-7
CASSRGQGPYEQYF
TGTGCCAGCTCACGAGGACAGGGTCCCTACGAGCAGTACTTC
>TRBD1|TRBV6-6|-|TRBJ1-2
CASEPEWAGGAIGYTF
TGTGCCAGCGAACCGGAATGGGCAGGGGGCGCGATAGGCTACACCTTC
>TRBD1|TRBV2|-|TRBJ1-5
CASSPDRAYEATQHF
TGTGCCAGCAGTCCTGACAGGGCCTACGAGGCGACCCAGCATTTT
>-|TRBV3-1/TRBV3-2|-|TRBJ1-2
CASSQVEAASRYTF
TGTGCCAGCAGCCAAGTTGAGGCCGCGTCCCGCTACACCTTC
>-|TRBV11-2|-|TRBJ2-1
CASSPRNEQFF
TGTGCCAGCAGCCCCCGGAATGAGCAGTTCTTC
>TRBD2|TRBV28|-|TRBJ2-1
CASSPLGTSGSRTSYNEQFF
TGTGCCAGCAGCCCCCTCGGGACTAGCGGGAGTCGAACTTCATACAATGAGCAGTTCTTC
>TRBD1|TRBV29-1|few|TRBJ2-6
CSVRQGASGANVLTF
TGCAGCGTGAGACAGGGGGCGAGTGGGGCCAACGTCCTGACTTTC
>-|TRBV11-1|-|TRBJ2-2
CASTTGRGVTGELFF
TGTGCCAGCACCACGGGCAGGGGAGTCACCGGGGAGCTGTTTTTT
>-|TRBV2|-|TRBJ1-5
CASSEMGDQPQHF
TGTGCCAGCAGTGAGATGGGCGATCAGCCCCAGCATTTT
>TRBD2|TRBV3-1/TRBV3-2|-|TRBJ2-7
CASSPGPSGKYEQYF
TGTGCCAGCAGCCCCGGCCCCAGCGGGAAATACGAGCAGTACTTC
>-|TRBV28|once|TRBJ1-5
CASIGAGNQPQHF
TGTGCCAGCATAGGGGCGGGAAATCAGCCCCAGCATTTT
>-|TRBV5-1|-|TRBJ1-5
CASSLGPYNGNQPQHF
TGCGCCAGCAGCTTGGGGCCCTACAATGGCAATCAGCCCCAGCATTTT